The present T cell receptor (beta chain) was sequenced within a study of control samples from healthy donors and cancer patients. J gave up 5 bases and V 4 bases, and 5 bases lay outside the gene matches. The CDR3 consists of 13 residues. Germline V gene sequence: CDR1 SGHDT, CDR2 YYEEEE. Clones were read by immunoSEQ multiplex PCR, and TCRdb kept only the in-frame ones, dropping some. The table lists approximately 82,000 clones, approximately 89% of them singletons. This clone was counted a few times. The sequenced sample consisted of blood. The rearrangement links TRBV5-6 to TRBJ2-7; 8 positions match TRBD1. The source is a man aged 50 to 59 in good health. CDR3 nucleotides: TGTGCCAGCAGCACCCTCAGGGGGCACGAGCAGTACTTC. Amino acid sequence: CASSTLRGHEQYF.